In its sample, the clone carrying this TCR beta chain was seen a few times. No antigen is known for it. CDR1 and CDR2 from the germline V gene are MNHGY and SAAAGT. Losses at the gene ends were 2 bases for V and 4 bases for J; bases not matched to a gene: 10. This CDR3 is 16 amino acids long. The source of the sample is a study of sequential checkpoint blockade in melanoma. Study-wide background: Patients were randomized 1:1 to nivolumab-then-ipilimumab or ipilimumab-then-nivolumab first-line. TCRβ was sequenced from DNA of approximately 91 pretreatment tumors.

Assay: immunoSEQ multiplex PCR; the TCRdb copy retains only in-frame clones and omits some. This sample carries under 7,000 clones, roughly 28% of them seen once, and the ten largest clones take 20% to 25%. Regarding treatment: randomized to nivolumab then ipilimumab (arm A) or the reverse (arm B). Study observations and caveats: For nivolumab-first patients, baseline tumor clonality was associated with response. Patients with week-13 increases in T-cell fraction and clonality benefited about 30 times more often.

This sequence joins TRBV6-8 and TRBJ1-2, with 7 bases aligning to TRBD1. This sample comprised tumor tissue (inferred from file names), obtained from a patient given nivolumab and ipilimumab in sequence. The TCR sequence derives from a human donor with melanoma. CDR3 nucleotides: TGTGCCAGCAGTTACGAGGATCCAGGGGGGGGCTATGGCTACACCTTC. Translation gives CASSYEDPGGGYGYTF.